Shown below are 15 T cell receptor beta chains from a single sample sequenced in a study of blood T cell repertoires in COVID-19. Profiled with immunoSEQ multiplex PCR; TCRdb holds only in-frame clones, not every one. The table includes under 200,000 clones, about nine tenths detected once. Specimen: peripheral blood. The origin of the receptors is a man between 18 and 35 years old with active or convalescent COVID-19.

The rearrangement joins TRBV29-1 to TRBJ2-1; D gene uncertain. CDR1 is SQVTM and CDR2 is ANQGSEA in the germline V gene. CDR3 size: 12 residues. V was pared by 3 bases and J by 8 bases, with 11 bases between. The DNA of the CDR3 is TGCAGCGTTGAGTACCAGGTCGATGAGCAGTTCTTC. This sequence encodes CSVEYQVDEQFF.

V usage is TRBV6-5 and J usage is TRBJ1-3, with 9 positions matching TRBD1. Germline CDR1 is MNHEY and CDR2 is SVGAGI. Trimming at V came to 2 bases and at J to 8 bases, leaving 4 bases not matched to a gene. The CDR3 covers 14 residues. This CDR3 reads CASSYRRQGDTIYF. The CDR3 bases are TGTGCCAGCAGTTACCGCAGACAGGGGGACACCATATATTTT.

This clone was counted a single time. The V gene is TRBV27, the J gene TRBJ2-2, with D possibly matching TRBD1 (5 bases). Germline CDR1 reads MNHEY; CDR2 reads SMNVEV (reference sequence). The CDR3 length is 15 residues. Trimming removed 6 bases from V and 6 bases from J, with 17 bases in between. Written as DNA, the CDR3 is TGTGCCAGCAGAGGCTCTCAGGGATCTGCCGGGGAGCTGTTTTTT. It translates to CASRGSQGSAGELFF.

The V call is TRBV19, the J call TRBJ1-2; 7 bases line up with TRBD1. V gave up 3 bases and J gave up 2 bases; unmatched junction bases: 18. CDR1 is LNHDA, CDR2 SQIVND, per germline (reference sequence). The CDR3 has 19 residues. The CDR3 region has the DNA TGTGCCAGTAGTATTGCCTCTCAGATTCGAGTAGGGGGCAACTATGGCTACACCTTC. Encoded protein: CASSIASQIRVGGNYGYTF.

Remarks on this clone: With a much larger clone just one base away, this may be a read error. Other DNA sequences in the sample encode the same CDR3. The chain links TRBV5-1 to TRBJ1-5, with 9 bases fitting TRBD1. The CDR3 consists of 15 residues. The germline V gene encodes CDR1 SGHRS and CDR2 YFSETQ. The CDR3 DNA is TGTGCCAGCAGTCCGGGACAGGGCGGCAATCAGCCCCAGCATTTT. It is translated as CASSPGQGGNQPQHF.

The J gene is TRBJ1-5, the V gene TRBV19; 8 nucleotides match TRBD1. V shed 5 bases and J 0 bases; nucleotides not matched to a gene: 3. CDR3 length equals 15 residues. Germline lookup yields CDR1 LNHDA and CDR2 SQIVND (reference sequence). Written as DNA, the CDR3 is TGTGCCAGTAGTTGGACAGGGAATAGCAATCAGCCCCAGCATTTT. Encoded protein: CASSWTGNSNQPQHF.

V usage is TRBV4-1 and J usage is TRBJ1-5; 7 bases are a match to TRBD1. J lost 4 bases, V lost 4 bases, and 10 bases had no gene match. The CDR3 runs 16 residues. Germline V lookup: CDR1 MGHRA, CDR2 YSYEKL. The CDR3 DNA is TGCGCCAGCAGCCGGGACTCCGGGACAGCAAATCAGCCCCAGCATTTT. Its translation: CASSRDSGTANQPQHF.

This chain joins TRBV7-2 and TRBJ2-7; possibly TRBD2 for D (7 bases). Germline CDR1 and CDR2: SGHTA and FQGNSA. The ends were cut back, 5 bases at V and 3 bases at J, with 17 bases in the middle. The CDR3 spans 15 residues. The chain's CDR3 is CASSQGSGMGYEQYF. CDR3 DNA: TGTGCCAGCAGCCAGGGGAGCGGGATGGGCTACGAGCAGTACTTC.

The rearrangement uses TRBV7-2 and TRBJ2-1; 10 bases match TRBD2. Germline loops: CDR1 SGHTA, CDR2 FQGNSA. The CDR3 consists of 16 residues. V lost 2 bases, J lost 3 bases, and 4 bases stayed unmatched. The CDR3 region has the DNA TGTGCCAGCAGCTTAAGTCCTAGCGGGGGCTACAATGAGCAGTTCTTC. Its translation is CASSLSPSGGYNEQFF.

This clone was counted between two and nine times. This chain uses TRBV29-1 with TRBJ1-2; D remains ambiguous. Trimming shortened V by 6 bases and J by 8 bases, and 16 bases separated the two germline ends. The germline CDR1 and CDR2 sequences are SQVTM and ANQGSEA. The CDR3 is made up of 12 amino acids. CDR3 in DNA: TGCAGCGTCGAGCGGACCTTGGACGGCTACACCTTC. As protein: CSVERTLDGYTF.

J is TRBJ2-6 and V is TRBV19; 11 bases are shared with TRBD1. V was clipped by 6 bases and J by 4 bases; unmatched bases: 8. From germline, CDR1 is LNHDA and CDR2 SQIVND (reference sequence). The CDR3 covers 17 residues. CDR3 sequence: CASSFGGQGAGANVLTF. As DNA, the CDR3 is TGTGCCAGTAGCTTTGGAGGACAGGGGGCCGGGGCCAACGTCCTGACTTTC.

This chain connects TRBV5-1 to TRBJ2-4; a weak D match, TRBD1 (7 bases). Germline values: CDR1 SGHRS, CDR2 YFSETQ. This CDR3 contains 15 residues. V lost 4 bases and J lost 5, with 16 bases in between. The CDR3 loop is CASSRQGGVENIQYF. The CDR3 DNA sequence: TGCGCCAGCAGCCGACAGGGAGGCGTAGAAAACATTCAGTACTTC.

The rearrangement joins TRBV5-1 to TRBJ2-7, with 9 bases fitting TRBD2. Per the germline V gene, CDR1 is SGHRS and CDR2 is YFSETQ. This CDR3 has 14 amino acids. The V gene end was trimmed by 2 bases and the J gene end by 7 bases; junction bases not matched to a gene: 7. The CDR3 sequence: CASSLIAGVGEQYF. CDR3 nucleotides: TGCGCCAGCAGCTTAATAGCGGGAGTTGGGGAGCAGTACTTC.

This clone has a single count. This chain connects TRBV3-1 (or the pseudogene TRBV3-2) to TRBJ1-2; D perhaps matches TRBD1 (6 bases). V shed 1 base and J shed 8 bases, with 11 bases lying between them. Germline V gives CDR1 LGHDT, CDR2 YNNKEL (reference sequence). CDR3 length equals 13 residues. In nucleotides, the CDR3 is TGTGCCAGCAGCCAAGGGGGACACGGCGGCTACACCTTC. It specifies CASSQGGHGGYTF.

This clone came up a few times. The chain links TRBV27 to TRBJ2-3; unclear D gene. Per the germline V gene, CDR1 is MNHEY and CDR2 is SMNVEV (reference sequence). There are 14 residues in the CDR3. Trimming removed 2 bases at V and 0 bases at J, with 6 bases between. The CDR3 coding sequence is TGTGCCAGCAGTTTACCGGGTAGCACAGATACGCAGTATTTT. Its translation is CASSLPGSTDTQYF.